Included here is one T cell receptor beta chain sequence, with context. Germline V gene data show CDR1 as SGHTA and CDR2 as FQGNSA. With V trimmed by 5 bases and J by 7 bases, 8 bases remained unmatched. The CDR3 loop spans 15 amino acids. The sample belongs to a study of blood T cell repertoires in COVID-19. Study information: T cells, B-cell-depleted T cells, or PBMCs supplied cDNA or gDNA.

Authors' processing steps: By means of reference gene primer amplification, nucleated cell counts were estimated. Data came from immunoSEQ multiplex PCR; TCRdb stores just in-frame clones and leaves some out. For V, J and clone size, that table is used; D and trimming come from the DNA. The repertoire holds 150,000 to 200,000 clones, with 75% to 90% as singletons. Sequenced material: peripheral blood. This TCR derives from a woman in her 70s with COVID-19, enrolled during active disease. The chain couples TRBV7-2 to TRBJ2-7; 13 bases line up with TRBD2. The CDR3 nucleotides are TGTGCCAGCAGCATGGGACTAGCGGGACCCAGGGAGCAGTACTTC. As protein: CASSMGLAGPREQYF. Using reference TRBV7-2 and TRBJ2-7 for the parts outside the CDR3, the full variable domain is GAGVSQSPSNKVTEKGKDVELRCDPISGHTALYWYRQSLGQGLEFLIYFQGNSAPDKSGLPSDRFSAERTGGSVSTLTIQRTQQEDSAVYLCASSMGLAGPREQYFGPGTRLTVT.